The present TCR beta chain was sequenced within a study of neurological immune-mediated disorders. Time point indicated: longitudinal time-point 1 (baseline). The unsorted libraries were produced from 2 million PBMCs held at -80 C. Template-switch 5'RACE cDNA synthesis added a 10-nucleotide unique molecular identifier. Every sequencing run produced over 180 million TCR-beta sequences, and the sequences from any one run covered 15-18 subjects. In TCRdb, the 5' RACE reads were re-called with MiXCR into one record per CDR3 protein. The sample has tens of thousands of distinct CDR3 sequences, more than 8.5% seen once; the top ten hold 9.5% to 10%. The study, taken as a whole, reports: Across subjects, no CDR3 amino acid sequence appeared in expanded clones of more than one subject, a finding that suggested private repertoires in all groups.

The CDR3 has 13 amino acids. Germline CDR1 is MRHNA and CDR2 is SNTAGT. A word on this clonotype: No antigen is known for it. An end of the junction differs from the germline gene, which may be a read error.

Input material: PBMCs. This TCR was sampled from a man aged 25 to 40 in good health. J is TRBJ2-2 and V is TRBV6-4, with TRBD2 as a possible D gene (5 bases). The CDR3 sequence is CASSDSNTGDLFF. For the CDR3, the DNA is TGTGCCAGCAGTGACTCCAACACCGGGGATCTGTTTTTT.